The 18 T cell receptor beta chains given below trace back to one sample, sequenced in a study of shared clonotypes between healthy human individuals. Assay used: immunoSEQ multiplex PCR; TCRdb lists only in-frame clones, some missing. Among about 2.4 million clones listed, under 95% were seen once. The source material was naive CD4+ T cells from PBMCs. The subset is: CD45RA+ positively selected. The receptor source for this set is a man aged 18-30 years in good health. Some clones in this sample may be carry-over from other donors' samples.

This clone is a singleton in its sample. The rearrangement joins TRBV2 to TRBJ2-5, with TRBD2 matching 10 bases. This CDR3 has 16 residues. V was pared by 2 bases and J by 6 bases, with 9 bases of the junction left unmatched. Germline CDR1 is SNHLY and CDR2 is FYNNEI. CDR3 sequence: CASSELSSGSFKTQYF. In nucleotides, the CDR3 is TGTGCCAGCAGTGAATTATCTAGCGGGAGTTTCAAGACCCAGTACTTC.

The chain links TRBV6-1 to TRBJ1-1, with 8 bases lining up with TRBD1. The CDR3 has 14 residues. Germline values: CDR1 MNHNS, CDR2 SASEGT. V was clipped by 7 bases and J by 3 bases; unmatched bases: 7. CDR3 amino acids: CASTRTGLHTEAFF. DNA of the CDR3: TGTGCCAGCACAAGGACAGGGCTGCACACTGAAGCTTTCTTT.

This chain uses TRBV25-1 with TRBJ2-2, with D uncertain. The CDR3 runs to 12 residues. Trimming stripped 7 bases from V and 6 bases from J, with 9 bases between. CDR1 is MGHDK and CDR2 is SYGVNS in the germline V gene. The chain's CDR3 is CASKGLAGELFF. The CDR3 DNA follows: TGTGCCAGCAAAGGATTGGCCGGGGAGCTGTTTTTT.

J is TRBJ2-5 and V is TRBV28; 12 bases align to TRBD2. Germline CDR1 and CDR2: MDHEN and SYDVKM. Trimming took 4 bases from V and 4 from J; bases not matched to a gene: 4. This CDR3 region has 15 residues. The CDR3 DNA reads TGTGCCAGCAGTTCCCTAGCGGGAGGGTCAGAGACCCAGTACTTC. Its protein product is CASSSLAGGSETQYF.

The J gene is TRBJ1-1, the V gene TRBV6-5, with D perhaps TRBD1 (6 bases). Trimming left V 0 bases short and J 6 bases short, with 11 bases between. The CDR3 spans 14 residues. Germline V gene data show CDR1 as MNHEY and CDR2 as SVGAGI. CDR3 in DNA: TGTGCCAGCAGTTACTCGAGAGGGGGAGCTGAAGCTTTCTTT. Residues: CASSYSRGGAEAFF.

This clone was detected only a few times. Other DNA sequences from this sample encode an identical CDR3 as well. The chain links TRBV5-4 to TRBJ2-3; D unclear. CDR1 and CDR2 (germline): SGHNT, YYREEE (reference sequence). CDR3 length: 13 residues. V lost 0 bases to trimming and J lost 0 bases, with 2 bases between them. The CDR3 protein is CASSLGSTDTQYF. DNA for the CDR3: TGTGCCAGCAGCTTGGGTAGCACAGATACGCAGTATTTT.

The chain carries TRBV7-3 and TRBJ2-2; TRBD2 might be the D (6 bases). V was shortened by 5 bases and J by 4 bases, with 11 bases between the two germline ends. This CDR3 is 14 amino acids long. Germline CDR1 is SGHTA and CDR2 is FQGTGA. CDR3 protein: CASSPVLATGELFF. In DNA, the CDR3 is TGTGCCAGCAGCCCAGTACTAGCCACCGGGGAGCTGTTTTTT.

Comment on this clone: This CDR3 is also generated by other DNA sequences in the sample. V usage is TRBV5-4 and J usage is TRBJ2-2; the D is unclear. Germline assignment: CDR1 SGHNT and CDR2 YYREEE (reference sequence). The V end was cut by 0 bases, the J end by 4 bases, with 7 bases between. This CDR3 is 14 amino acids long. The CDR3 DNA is TGTGCCAGCAGCTTGGCGGGTTCCACCGGGGAGCTGTTTTTT. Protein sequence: CASSLAGSTGELFF. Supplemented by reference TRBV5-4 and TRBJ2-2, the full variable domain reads ETGVTQSPTHLIKTRGQQVTLRCSSQSGHNTVSWYQQALGQGPQFIFQYYREEENGRGNFPPRFSGLQFPNYSSELNVNALELDDSALYLCASSLAGSTGELFFGEGSRLTVL.

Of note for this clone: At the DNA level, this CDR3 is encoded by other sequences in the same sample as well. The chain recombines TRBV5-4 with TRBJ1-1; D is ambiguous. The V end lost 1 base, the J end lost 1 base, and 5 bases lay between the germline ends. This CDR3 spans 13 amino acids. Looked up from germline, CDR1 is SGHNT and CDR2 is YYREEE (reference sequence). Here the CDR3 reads CASSLSQNTEAFF. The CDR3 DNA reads TGTGCCAGCAGCTTGAGCCAGAACACTGAAGCTTTCTTT.

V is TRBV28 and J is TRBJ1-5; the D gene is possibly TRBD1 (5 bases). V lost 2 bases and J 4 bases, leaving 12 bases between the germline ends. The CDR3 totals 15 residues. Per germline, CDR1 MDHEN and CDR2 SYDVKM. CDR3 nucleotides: TGTGCCAGCAGTTTAACAGACAGAAAGAATCAGCCCCAGCATTTT. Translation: CASSLTDRKNQPQHF.

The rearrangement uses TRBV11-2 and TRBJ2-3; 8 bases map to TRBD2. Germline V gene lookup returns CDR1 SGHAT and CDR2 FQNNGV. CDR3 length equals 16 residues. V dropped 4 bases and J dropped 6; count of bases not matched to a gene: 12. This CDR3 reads CASSSQNLAGGDTQYF. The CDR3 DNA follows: TGTGCCAGCAGCTCACAAAACCTAGCGGGCGGGGATACGCAGTATTTT.

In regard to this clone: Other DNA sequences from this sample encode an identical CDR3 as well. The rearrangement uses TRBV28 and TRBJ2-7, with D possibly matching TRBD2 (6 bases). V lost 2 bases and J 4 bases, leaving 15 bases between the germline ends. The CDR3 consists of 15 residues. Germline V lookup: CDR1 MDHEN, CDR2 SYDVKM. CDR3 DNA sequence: TGTGCCAGCAGTTTAGTCGGGCAGGGAGGATACGAGCAGTACTTC. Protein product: CASSLVGQGGYEQYF.

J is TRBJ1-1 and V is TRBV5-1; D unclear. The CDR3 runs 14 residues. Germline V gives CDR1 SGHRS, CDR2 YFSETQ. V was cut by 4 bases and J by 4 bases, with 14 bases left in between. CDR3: CASSITRVGTEAFF. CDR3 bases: TGCGCCAGCAGCATCACTCGGGTCGGCACTGAAGCTTTCTTT.

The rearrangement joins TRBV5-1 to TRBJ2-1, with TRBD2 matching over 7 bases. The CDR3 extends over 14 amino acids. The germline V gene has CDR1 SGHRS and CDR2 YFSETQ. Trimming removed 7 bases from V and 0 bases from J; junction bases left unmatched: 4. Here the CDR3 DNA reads TGCGCCAGCGGCTCTAGCGGCTCCTACAATGAGCAGTTCTTC. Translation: CASGSSGSYNEQFF.

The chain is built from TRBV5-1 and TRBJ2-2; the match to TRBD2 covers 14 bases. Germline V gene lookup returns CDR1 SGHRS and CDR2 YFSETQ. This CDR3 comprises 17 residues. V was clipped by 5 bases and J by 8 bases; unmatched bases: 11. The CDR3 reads CASSVPGLAGVSGELFF. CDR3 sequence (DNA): TGCGCCAGCAGTGTACCGGGACTAGCGGGAGTTTCGGGGGAGCTGTTTTTT.

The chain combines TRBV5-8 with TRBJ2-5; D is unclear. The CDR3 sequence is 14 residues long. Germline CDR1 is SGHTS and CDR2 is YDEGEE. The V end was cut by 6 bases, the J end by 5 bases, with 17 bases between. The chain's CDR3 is CASTLGGVFETQYF. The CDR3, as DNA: TGTGCCAGCACCCTTGGTGGGGTTTTTGAGACCCAGTACTTC.

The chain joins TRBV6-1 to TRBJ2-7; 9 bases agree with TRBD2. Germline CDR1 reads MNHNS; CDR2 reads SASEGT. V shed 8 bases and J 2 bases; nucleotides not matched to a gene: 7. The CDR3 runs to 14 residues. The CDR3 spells CASGGASGTYEQYF. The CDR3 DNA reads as TGTGCCAGCGGCGGCGCTAGCGGGACCTACGAGCAGTACTTC.

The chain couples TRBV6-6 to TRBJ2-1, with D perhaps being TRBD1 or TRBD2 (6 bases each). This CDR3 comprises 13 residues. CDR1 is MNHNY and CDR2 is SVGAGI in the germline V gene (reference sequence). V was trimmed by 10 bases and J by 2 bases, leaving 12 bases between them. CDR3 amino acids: CATARGPYNEQFF. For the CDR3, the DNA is TGTGCCACGGCTCGGGGGCCCTACAATGAGCAGTTCTTC.